This entry lists 32 T cell receptor beta chains sequenced from one sample in a study of blood T cells in healthy people across ages. Alongside a J-beta primer mix, a sample-barcoded 5' primer served in a second PCR lasting about 7 to 11 cycles. MiXCR was run by TCRdb on the 5' RACE reads, yielding one entry per CDR3 protein. The sample yields about 1.4 million distinct CDR3 sequences, roughly 64% seen once. Sequenced: blood. The receptors were sampled from a man between 18 and 29 years old in good health.

This clonotype was seen a handful of times. The J gene is TRBJ2-7, the V gene TRBV6-1, with D perhaps assigned TRBD1 or TRBD2 (5 bases each). Trimming stripped 8 bases from V and 0 bases from J, with 11 bases between. CDR1 and CDR2 (germline): MNHNS, SASEGT. The CDR3 is 13 residues long. The chain's CDR3 is CASGTGSSYEQYF. The DNA for the CDR3 is TGTGCCAGCGGGACGGGTAGCTCCTACGAGCAGTACTTC.

Comments on this clonotype: At one of its ends the junction is not consistent with the germline gene, which may arise from a read error. This chain links TRBV12-3 or TRBV12-4 with TRBJ1-2; D unclear. This CDR3 has 13 residues. This chain's CDR3 is CANSVPPYYGYTF. The CDR3 nucleotides read TGTGCCAACAGTGTACCCCCTTATTATGGCTACACCTTC.

The rearrangement uses TRBV4-1 and TRBJ1-1; TRBD1 might be the D (5 bases). Germline lookup yields CDR1 MGHRA and CDR2 YSYEKL. CDR3 length equals 15 residues. V dropped 4 bases and J dropped 2 bases, with 14 bases sitting between them. The CDR3 spells CASSRLVGGNTEAFF. Written as DNA, the CDR3 is TGCGCCAGCAGCCGTCTAGTGGGGGGAAACACTGAAGCTTTCTTT.

A single count supports this clonotype. This chain links TRBV4-1 with TRBJ2-1, with 7 bases aligning to TRBD1. CDR1 is MGHRA and CDR2 is YSYEKL in the germline V gene. J gave up 9 bases and V 0 bases, and 11 bases lay outside the gene matches. The CDR3 has 16 residues. CDR3 loop: CASSQERGQRSGEQFF. The DNA of the CDR3 is TGCGCCAGCAGCCAAGAACGGGGACAGCGGTCAGGTGAGCAGTTCTTC.

The CDR3 spells CASSYLRVPGYTF. The CDR3 DNA is TGTGCCAGCAGTTATCTGCGGGTGCCTGGCTACACCTTC. The chain couples TRBV6-5 to TRBJ1-2, with D hard to call. The CDR3 is 13 residues long. CDR1 MNHEY and CDR2 SVGAGI come from the germline V gene. Trimming shortened V by 3 bases and J by 7 bases, and 12 bases separated the two germline ends.

The V call is TRBV6-4, the J call TRBJ1-1; no clear D. Trimming removed 5 bases at V and 7 bases at J, with 17 bases between. Germline V gene lookup returns CDR1 MRHNA and CDR2 SNTAGT. This CDR3 is built from 14 residues. In nucleotides, the CDR3 is TGTGCCAGCAGTCCCGGGCCCACCGGACTTGAAGCTTTCTTT. Its translation is CASSPGPTGLEAFF.

The J gene is TRBJ2-5, the V gene TRBV3-1, with D tentatively TRBD1 (6 bases). Gene TRBJ2-7 matches the end of the DNA better, so the J call may be wrong. The CDR3 has 14 amino acids. Germline lookup yields CDR1 LGHDT and CDR2 YNNKEL (reference sequence). The CDR3 DNA sequence: TGTGCCAGCAGCCAACAGGGGAATCCCTACGAGCAGTACTTC. Translation: CASSQQGNPYEQYF.

For this clonotype: Germline is not matched at one junction end, which may reflect a read error. This rearrangement joins TRBV5-5 to TRBJ2-2, with 8 bases identical to TRBD2. Germline values: CDR1 SGHKS, CDR2 YYEKEE (reference sequence). The CDR3 consists of 15 residues. The CDR3 here is CASSFNRREDGELFF. In DNA form, the CDR3 reads TGTGCCAGTAGCTTCAATAGGCGGGAGGACGGGGAGCTGTTTTTT.

The gene calls are TRBV6-4 and TRBJ2-2; no reliable D call. Trimming stripped 6 bases from V and 6 bases from J, with 11 bases between. CDR3 length: 13 residues. Germline assignment: CDR1 MRHNA and CDR2 SNTAGT. The DNA of the CDR3 is TGTGCCAGCAGCATCCTAGGGCCCGGGGAGCTGTTTTTT. It codes for CASSILGPGELFF.

The V and J genes are TRBV7-2 and TRBJ2-3; 8 nucleotides match TRBD2. The junction had 10 bases not matched to a gene; V was cut back by 3 bases and J by 2 bases. From germline, CDR1 is SGHTA and CDR2 FQGNSA. The CDR3 loop spans 17 amino acids. The CDR3 nucleotides read TGTGCCAGCAGCTTCGCGGGAGGAGTAGGGCACACAGATACGCAGTATTTT. Amino acid sequence: CASSFAGGVGHTDTQYF.

This clonotype was counted only a few times. The chain recombines TRBV4-1 with TRBJ2-5, with D unresolved. The CDR3 totals 12 residues. CDR1 is MGHRA and CDR2 is YSYEKL in the germline V gene. V lost 0 bases and J lost 13, with 12 bases in between. The CDR3 protein is CASSQDVGARYF. CDR3 DNA: TGCGCCAGCAGCCAAGATGTAGGCGCTAGGTACTTC.

V gene TRBV29-1 combines with J gene TRBJ2-2; D is undetermined. CDR3 length equals 18 residues. In germline, CDR1 is SQVTM, CDR2 ANQGSEA. The V end lost 5 bases, the J end lost 2 bases, and 24 bases lay between the germline ends. In DNA, the CDR3 is TGCAGCGTTCGGCTGAACCCCCAAGGAAAGTTCAACACCGGGGAGCTGTTTTTT. The encoded protein is CSVRLNPQGKFNTGELFF.

The CDR3 region has the DNA TGTGCCAGCAGCTCGACTACACAGGAAAAACTGTTTTTT. This translates into CASSSTTQEKLFF. This sequence joins TRBV7-9 and TRBJ1-4; D gene unclear. Germline V gene data show CDR1 as SEHNR and CDR2 as FQNEAQ (reference sequence). V lost 4 bases, J lost 8 bases, and 11 bases lay in between. This CDR3 contains 13 residues.

The rearrangement uses TRBV4-1 and TRBJ2-1, with TRBD2 identical over 10 bases. The CDR3 is 16 residues long. Per the germline V gene, CDR1 is MGHRA and CDR2 is YSYEKL. V lost 3 bases, J lost 9 bases, and 11 bases stayed unmatched. CDR3 sequence reads: CASSHGGAGGPSEQFF. CDR3 nucleotides: TGCGCCAGCAGCCACGGCGGAGCGGGAGGGCCGTCTGAGCAGTTCTTC.

This clonotype was recorded a few times. The chain is built from TRBV11-2 and TRBJ1-2; 11 nucleotides align to TRBD1. The CDR3 loop spans 17 amino acids. Germline V gene lookup returns CDR1 SGHAT and CDR2 FQNNGV. The J segment lost 8 bases and the V segment lost 3 bases, leaving 14 bases of the junction unmatched. The CDR3 DNA reads TGTGCCAGCAGCTTTATACCAAAGGGACAGGGGGGGATCGGCTACACCTTC. This gives the protein CASSFIPKGQGGIGYTF.

The chain employs TRBV10-3 and TRBJ2-2, with D hard to call. Trimming pared 4 bases from V and 3 bases from J, leaving 9 bases between. The CDR3 covers 14 residues. CDR1 is ENHRY and CDR2 is SYGVKD in the germline V gene. CDR3 in amino acids: CAISGVVDTGELFF. As DNA, the CDR3 is TGTGCCATCAGTGGGGTCGTTGACACCGGGGAGCTGTTTTTT.

The V call is TRBV5-6, the J call TRBJ2-7; weak D call: TRBD2 (6 bases). Trimming shortened V by 0 bases and J by 6 bases, and 10 bases separated the two germline ends. Germline CDR1 is SGHDT and CDR2 is YYEEEE. This CDR3 comprises 13 residues. The CDR3 protein is CASSLALTSEQYF. The CDR3 DNA reads TGTGCCAGCAGCTTGGCCTTGACTAGCGAGCAGTACTTC.

This clonotype showed up just once. The rearrangement uses TRBV20-1 and TRBJ2-5, with 11 bases identical to TRBD2. The CDR3 is made up of 15 amino acids. V lost 5 bases, J lost 3 bases, and 8 bases stayed unmatched. CDR1 and CDR2 from the germline V gene are DFQATT and SNEGSKA (reference sequence). CDR3 nucleotides: TGCAGTGCTTCACTTCCGGGACTAGCGGAAGAGACCCAGTACTTC. Protein: CSASLPGLAEETQYF.

V gene TRBV5-1 combines with J gene TRBJ2-7; TRBD1 agrees at 8 bases. Germline values: CDR1 SGHRS, CDR2 YFSETQ. V lost 0 bases, J lost 12 bases, and 14 bases stayed unmatched. The CDR3 runs to 15 residues. The CDR3 reads CASSLGTGTGNLGYF. CDR3 sequence (DNA): TGCGCCAGCAGCTTGGGAACAGGGACAGGAAACTTGGGGTACTTC.

This clonotype occurred a few times. The chain is built from TRBV29-1 and TRBJ2-5, with a weak D call TRBD2 (6 bases). The V and J ends lost 7 bases and 1 base respectively, with 13 bases between them. Looked up from germline, CDR1 is SQVTM and CDR2 is ANQGSEA. This CDR3 comprises 13 residues. The DNA of the CDR3 is TGCAGCGGGGGCCGGGACTCCCAAGAGACCCAGTACTTC. This translates into CSGGRDSQETQYF.

This clonotype has only one observation. This sequence joins TRBV25-1 and TRBJ2-1; 11 bases align to TRBD2. V lost 9 bases, J lost 6 bases, and 10 bases stayed unmatched. CDR3 length equals 15 residues. Germline assignment: CDR1 MGHDK and CDR2 SYGVNS. The CDR3 spells CASSRTSGQPNEQFF. In DNA, the CDR3 is TGTGCCAGTAGTCGGACTAGCGGGCAACCCAATGAGCAGTTCTTC. The entire variable domain, with the rest obtained from reference TRBV25-1 and TRBJ2-1, is as follows: EADIYQTPRYLVIGTGKKITLECSQTMGHDKMYWYQQDPGMELHLIHYSYGVNSTEKGDLSSESTVSRIRTEHFPLTLESARPSHTSQYLCASSRTSGQPNEQFFGPGTRLTVL.

V and J are TRBV11-2 and TRBJ1-1; D unresolved. V was pared by 5 bases and J by 1 base, with 11 bases between. Germline CDR1 reads SGHAT; CDR2 reads FQNNGV. The CDR3 covers 14 residues. DNA for the CDR3: TGTGCCAGCAGCGAGCTCGGACGGAACACTGAAGCTTTCTTT. Protein: CASSELGRNTEAFF.

This clonotype has a handful of counts. The chain combines TRBV20-1 with TRBJ1-2, with 7 bases fitting TRBD1. The germline CDR1 and CDR2 sequences are DFQATT and SNEGSKA (reference sequence). With 3 bases clipped from V and 5 bases from J, the junction kept 9 bases outside the gene matches. This CDR3 has 14 amino acids. The CDR3 region has the DNA TGCAGTGCTAGTCGCACAGGGGAGGAGTATGGCTACACCTTC. It specifies CSASRTGEEYGYTF.

The chain joins TRBV7-8 to TRBJ2-1, with TRBD2 as a possible D gene (5 bases). The germline CDR1 and CDR2 sequences are SGHVS and FQNEAQ. The CDR3 spans 16 residues. The V and J ends lost 5 bases and 2 bases respectively, with 16 bases between them. DNA for the CDR3: TGTGCCAGCAGCCCATATTTGGGGAGAGCCTACAATGAGCAGTTCTTC. Amino acid sequence: CASSPYLGRAYNEQFF.

The J gene is TRBJ2-5, the V gene TRBV18; 8 bases align to TRBD2. The CDR3 spans 15 residues. Trimming at V came to 3 bases and at J to 5 bases, leaving 8 bases not matched to a gene. CDR1 is KGHSH, CDR2 LQKENI, per germline. CDR3 nucleotide sequence: TGTGCCAGCTCACCCGGACTAGCAGTATGGGAGACCCAGTACTTC. Its translation is CASSPGLAVWETQYF.

This clonotype turned up a few times. Its ends do not fully match the called genes, so a read error is possible. As DNA, the CDR3 is TGCAGCGCTGAAACAGGTGGGAACACTGAAGCTTTCTTT. Residues: CSAETGGNTEAFF. The chain links TRBV29-1 to TRBJ1-1, with D tentatively TRBD1 (5 bases). Germline CDR1 SQVTM, CDR2 ANQGSEA. The CDR3 covers 13 residues.

The chain joins TRBV10-3 to TRBJ1-5, with D tentatively TRBD1 (5 bases). This CDR3 comprises 13 residues. Germline-derived CDR1 and CDR2 are ENHRY and SYGVKD. Trimming cost V 10 bases and J 3 bases, with 13 bases left between them. CDR3 coding DNA: TGTGCCACCTGGGACGGTCCCAATCAGCCCCAGCATTTT. Translated, it gives CATWDGPNQPQHF.

The CDR3 sequence is CASSPQGSGGYGYTF. CDR3 nucleotide sequence: TGTGCCAGCAGCCCACAGGGCTCGGGTGGCTATGGCTACACCTTC. The gene calls are TRBV12-3 or TRBV12-4 and TRBJ1-2, with a possible D match to TRBD1 (6 bases). With 6 bases removed from V and 4 bases from J, the gap between germline ends came to 18 bases. The CDR3 covers 15 residues.

This clonotype was seen only a few times. Here the CDR3 reads CASSPTGTSSHEQYF. The CDR3 DNA is TGTGCCAGCAGTCCAACCGGGACTAGCTCACACGAGCAGTACTTC. This chain connects TRBV12-3 or TRBV12-4 to TRBJ2-5, with 9 bases aligning to TRBD2. The end of the DNA is better explained by TRBJ2-7, so the J call may be wrong. This CDR3 is 15 amino acids long.

The rearrangement joins TRBV3-1 to TRBJ1-1; D is undetermined. The CDR3 loop spans 14 amino acids. V lost 0 bases and J 3 bases, leaving 8 bases between the germline ends. Germline V gene data show CDR1 as LGHDT and CDR2 as YNNKEL (reference sequence). CDR3 amino acids: CASSQDRRDTEAFF. The CDR3 DNA sequence: TGTGCCAGCAGCCAAGATAGACGGGACACTGAAGCTTTCTTT.

The chain links TRBV28 to TRBJ2-1, with D possibly being TRBD1 (6 bases). The germline V and J ends were trimmed by 9 bases and 10 bases, with 16 bases remaining between them. Germline loops: CDR1 MDHEN, CDR2 SYDVKM. The CDR3 totals 12 residues. CDR3 DNA sequence: TGTGCCAGAGACCAGGGACACTACGAGCAGTTCTTC. Protein product: CARDQGHYEQFF. The full variable domain, completed using reference TRBV28 and TRBJ2-1, is DVKVTQSSRYLVKRTGEKVFLECVQDMDHENMFWYRQDPGLGLRLIYFSYDVKMKEKGDIPEGYSVSREKKERFSLILESASTNQTSMYLCARDQGHYEQFFGPGTRLTVL.

The chain combines TRBV11-2 with TRBJ2-4; tentatively, D is TRBD2 (7 bases). The J call is in doubt because the DNA end fits TRBJ2-7 better. The germline CDR1 and CDR2 sequences are SGHAT and FQNNGV. The CDR3 runs to 16 residues. The CDR3 sequence is CASSLTNGGLSYEQYF. DNA for the CDR3: TGTGCCAGCAGCTTGACAAACGGGGGGCTCTCCTACGAGCAGTACTTC.